This T cell receptor beta chain emerged from a study of shared clonotypes between healthy human individuals. At the level of the study: There were three CD4 naive, three CD4 memory, two CD8 naive and one CD8 memory plates per donor.

This clone has more than one count but fewer than ten. The same CDR3 is also encoded by other DNA sequences in this sample. Clones were read by immunoSEQ multiplex PCR, and TCRdb kept only the in-frame ones, dropping some. The sample records about 2.4 million clones, approximately 92% being singletons. The CDR3 runs to 13 residues. The V gene lost 5 bases and the J gene lost 2 bases, with 7 bases spanning the gap. Germline CDR1 reads MDHEN; CDR2 reads SYDVKM. The TCR was taken from a man younger than 30 in good health. Sequencing was performed on naive CD4+ T cells sorted from blood. Subset in this sample: CD45RA+ positively selected. The genes are TRBV28 and TRBJ1-5; D possibly corresponds to TRBD1 (5 bases). The CDR3 region is CASSGGGNQPQHF. Here the CDR3 DNA reads TGTGCCAGCAGTGGGGGGGGCAATCAGCCCCAGCATTTT.